These T cell receptor beta chains were read from a single sample in a study of cytomegalovirus exposure and HLA in healthy donors. The repertoire was sequenced with immunoSEQ multiplex PCR; TCRdb's copy has only in-frame clones and lacks some. The sample lists around 150,000 clones; 75% were seen once. Sequencing was performed on PBMCs. These receptors were collected from a male donor in good health and CMV-seronegative. Both conserved end residues are part of each CDR3. Fields, in order: clone size, D gene, V gene, J gene, CDR3 DNA, CDR3 protein. D genes are given only for firm matches. Some rows have no size entry. The others give once, few or many, or a class for an expanded clone.

NA	TRBD1	TRBV7-9	TRBJ2-3	TGTGCCAGCAGCCCGGGACAGGGGCTTAGCACAGATACGCAGTATTTT	CASSPGQGLSTDTQYF
NA	TRBD2	TRBV28	TRBJ2-3	TGTGCCAGCAGTTTGGGGAGGGGCACAGATACGCAGTATTTT	CASSLGRGTDTQYF
few	TRBD1	TRBV7-9	TRBJ2-2	TGTGCCAGCAGCTCCCCATTAGGGGGACAGGGGACTACCGGGGAGCTGTTTTTT	CASSSPLGGQGTTGELFF
NA	TRBD1	TRBV4-3	TRBJ2-5	TGCGCCAGCAGCCAAGATGGCAGGGGGGAGACCCAGTACTTC	CASSQDGRGETQYF
NA	NA	TRBV20-1	TRBJ2-7	TGCAGTGCTACCAGGGTAAACGAGCAGTACTTC	CSATRVNEQYF
NA	TRBD1	TRBV6-4	TRBJ1-2	TGTGCCAGCAGGGCGACAGGGGATAACTATGGCTACACCTTC	CASRATGDNYGYTF
many	NA	TRBV5-6	TRBJ1-6	TGTGCCAGCTATGGGGGCAATTCACCCCTCCACTTT	CASYGGNSPLHF
NA	TRBD2	TRBV4-1	TRBJ2-3	TGCGCCAGCAGCCAAGAACCGGGACTAGATAGCACAGATACGCAGTATTTT	CASSQEPGLDSTDTQYF
NA	NA	TRBV2	TRBJ1-4	TGTGCCAGCGAGGTGGAAGGTTATAATGAAAAGCTGTTTTTT	CASEVEGYNEKLFF
NA	TRBD1	TRBV29-1	TRBJ1-1	TGCAGCGTTGCGGCCGACAGGGGTACTGAAGCTTTCTTT	CSVAADRGTEAFF
NA	TRBD1	TRBV5-1	TRBJ2-7	TGCGCCAGCAGCTTTGACAGGGATAGCTCCTACGAGCAGTACTTC	CASSFDRDSSYEQYF
NA	NA	TRBV6-5	TRBJ2-7	TGTGCCAGCAGTTCTGCCTACGGGGACTCCTACGAGCAGTACTTC	CASSSAYGDSYEQYF
once	NA	TRBV4-1	TRBJ2-7	TGCGCCAGCGGTAAGGGGGCCTACGAGCAGTACTTC	CASGKGAYEQYF
NA	TRBD1	TRBV12-5	TRBJ1-5	TGTGCTAGTGGTTCGGGTGGCAGGGGGAACAATCAGCCCCAGCATTTT	CASGSGGRGNNQPQHF
few	NA	TRBV25-1	TRBJ2-7	TGTGCCAGCAGTGTTGTCGGTTATGAGCAGTACTTC	CASSVVGYEQYF
NA	TRBD2	TRBV6-1	TRBJ2-1	TGTGCCAGCAGTGCCACCGGGACGGGGGGCAATGAGCAGTTCTTC	CASSATGTGGNEQFF
NA	NA	TRBV19	TRBJ1-2	TGTGCCAGTAAAATGGAGGGGCGCGACGGCTACACCTTC	CASKMEGRDGYTF
NA	TRBD1	TRBV27	TRBJ2-3	TGTGCCAGCAGTTGGGACAGCAGAGATACGCAGTATTTT	CASSWDSRDTQYF
NA	NA	TRBV6-1	TRBJ1-3	TGTGCCAGCACCGGGACACACTCTGGAAACACCATATATTTT	CASTGTHSGNTIYF
NA	NA	TRBV7-3	TRBJ1-1	TGTGCCAGCAGGTCAGGGATGAACACTGAAGCTTTCTTT	CASRSGMNTEAFF
NA	NA	TRBV5-1	TRBJ2-7	TGCGCCAGCAGCCAACCGGGGTCTTCCTACGAGCAGTACTTC	CASSQPGSSYEQYF
NA	TRBD2	TRBV27	TRBJ2-2	TGTGCCAGCAGTATCCTGCTAGCGGGGCCCTGGGGGTCCGGGGAGCTGTTTTTT	CASSILLAGPWGSGELFF
NA	NA	TRBV5-4	TRBJ2-7	TGTGCCAGCAGCTTGCCCCCCCCTCCCGGGGAAACCTACGAGCAGTACTTC	CASSLPPPPGETYEQYF
NA	NA	TRBV5-4	TRBJ2-1	TGTGCCAGCAGCGTTCGGAATGAGCAGTTCTTC	CASSVRNEQFF
NA	TRBD1	TRBV2	TRBJ1-6	TGTGCCAGCAGCCCCCGGGACAGCTATTCACCCCTCCACTTT	CASSPRDSYSPLHF
NA	TRBD1	TRBV5-6	TRBJ2-7	TGTGCCAGCAGCTCCCCGGGACAGTCCTACGAGCAGTACTTC	CASSSPGQSYEQYF
NA	NA	TRBV7-6	TRBJ2-7	TGTGCCAGCAGCTTAGCAGGCGGGGCCTCGACCTACGAGCAGTACTTC	CASSLAGGASTYEQYF
NA	TRBD2	TRBV10-3	TRBJ2-5	TGTGCCATCAGTGAGTCGGGTCTAGCGGGAGAAGAGCAGTACTTC	CAISESGLAGEEQYF
NA	TRBD2	TRBV4-2	TRBJ2-5	TGTGCCAGCAGCCAAGAAGTAGCGGCTAGCGGGAGTACGAAGACCCAGTACTTC	CASSQEVAASGSTKTQYF
NA	NA	TRBV9	TRBJ2-3	TGTGCCAGCAGCGTGACCAACAGGGATACGCAGTATTTT	CASSVTNRDTQYF
NA	NA	TRBV5-1	TRBJ1-1	TGCGCCAGCAGCATAGGACACCCGGACACTGAAGCTTTCTTT	CASSIGHPDTEAFF
NA	NA	TRBV7-9	TRBJ1-2	TGTGCCAGCAGCTTAGTCAGGGCGACATATGGCTACACCTTC	CASSLVRATYGYTF
NA	NA	TRBV2	TRBJ2-7	TGTGCCAGCAGTGAAAGGGGGACTACCTACGAGCAGTACTTC	CASSERGTTYEQYF
NA	NA	TRBV28	TRBJ1-2	TGTGCCAGCAGCCTACTCTATGGCTACACCTTC	CASSLLYGYTF
once	NA	TRBV18	TRBJ1-2	TGTGCCAGCTCACAAGTGGAGGGGCGCGGCTACACCTTC	CASSQVEGRGYTF
once	TRBD1	TRBV5-1	TRBJ2-3	TGCGCCAGCAGCTTGGGGGACAGATTAGACACAGATACGCAGTATTTT	CASSLGDRLDTDTQYF
NA	TRBD2	TRBV19	TRBJ2-7	TGTGCCAGTAGTATAGTACTAGCGGGGCTCGACGAGCAGTACTTC	CASSIVLAGLDEQYF
few	TRBD2	TRBV28	TRBJ2-7	TGTGCCAGCAGACCGGGACTAGTAACCCACGAGCAGTACTTC	CASRPGLVTHEQYF
NA	TRBD2	TRBV11-2	TRBJ2-2	TGTGCCAGCAGCTCGGGACTAGCCGGGGAGCTGTTTTTT	CASSSGLAGELFF
NA	TRBD1	TRBV4-1	TRBJ2-1	TGCGCCAGCAGCCGGGACAGGAGCCCCAACAATGAGCAGTTCTTC	CASSRDRSPNNEQFF
NA	NA	TRBV15	TRBJ1-2	TGTGCCACCAGCAGACGAAACACACAGGGAAGTTTAGGCTACACCTTC	CATSRRNTQGSLGYTF
NA	TRBD2	TRBV6-5	TRBJ2-1	TGTGCCAGTCGACTAGCGGAGTCCTACAATGAGCAGTTCTTC	CASRLAESYNEQFF
once	TRBD2	TRBV5-8	TRBJ2-1	TGTGCCAGCAGCTCGGGGACTAGCGGGAGAGGCGATGAGCAGTTCTTC	CASSSGTSGRGDEQFF
once	TRBD1	TRBV9	TRBJ1-4	TGTGCCAGCAGCCCCTGGGACAGCGAAAAACTGTTTTTT	CASSPWDSEKLFF
NA	TRBD1	TRBV29-1	TRBJ2-7	TGCAGCGTGGAACCGGGACAGGGTTTCCACGAGCAGTACTTC	CSVEPGQGFHEQYF
NA	TRBD1	TRBV5-8	TRBJ2-2	TGTGCCAGCAGCCCGACCGGACAGGGGGCCGGGGAGCTGTTTTTT	CASSPTGQGAGELFF
NA	TRBD2	TRBV7-9	TRBJ2-7	TGTGCCAGTAAAACTAGCGGGCTACCCTACGAGCAGTACTTC	CASKTSGLPYEQYF
NA	NA	TRBV6-1	TRBJ1-2	TGTGCCAGCAGTGCTTGGGGAGAGGGCTACACCTTC	CASSAWGEGYTF
NA	NA	TRBV5-8	TRBJ2-7	TGTGCCAGCAGCCCCCGGGTTGGCTCCTACGAGCAGTACTTC	CASSPRVGSYEQYF